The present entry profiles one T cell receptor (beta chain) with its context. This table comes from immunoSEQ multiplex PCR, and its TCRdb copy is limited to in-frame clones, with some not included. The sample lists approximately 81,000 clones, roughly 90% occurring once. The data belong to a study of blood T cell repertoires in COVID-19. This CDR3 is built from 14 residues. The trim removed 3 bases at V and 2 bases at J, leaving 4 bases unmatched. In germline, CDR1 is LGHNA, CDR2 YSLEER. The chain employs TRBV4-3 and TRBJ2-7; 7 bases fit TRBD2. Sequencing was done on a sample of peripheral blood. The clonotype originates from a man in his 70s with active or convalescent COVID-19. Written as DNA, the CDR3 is TGCGCCAGCAGCCAGTCACGGGGGGCCTACGAGCAGTACTTC. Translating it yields CASSQSRGAYEQYF.